The 18 T cell receptor beta chains below all came from one sample that was sequenced in a study of OX40 agonist ivuxolimab in advanced cancers. Clones were sequenced by immunoSEQ multiplex PCR, and TCRdb holds only the in-frame ones, with some missing. The sample has about 72,000 clones; about 87% are singletons. Here the sequenced sample was CD4+ or CD8+ T cells sorted from blood, taken in a trial of the OX40 agonist ivuxolimab. All receptors come from an adult with an advanced solid tumor such as melanoma, head and neck, liver or kidney cancer.

The chain couples TRBV7-9 to TRBJ1-1; D ambiguous. The germline CDR1 and CDR2 sequences are SEHNR and FQNEAQ (reference sequence). The V gene lost 3 bases and the J gene lost 1 base, with 9 bases spanning the gap. The CDR3 consists of 14 residues. The CDR3, as DNA: TGTGCCAGCAGCTTGACACACTCGAACACTGAAGCTTTCTTT. It specifies CASSLTHSNTEAFF.

The rearrangement uses TRBV7-8 and TRBJ2-7; TRBD1 is a possible D gene (5 bases). This CDR3 has 14 amino acids. Germline lookup yields CDR1 SGHVS and CDR2 FQNEAQ. The V gene lost 1 base and the J gene lost 6 bases, with 13 bases spanning the gap. This CDR3 is CASSLVGRLGEQYF. In nucleotides, the CDR3 is TGTGCCAGCAGCTTAGTGGGGCGCCTAGGCGAGCAGTACTTC.

The V call is TRBV19, the J call TRBJ2-1; TRBD2 agrees at 7 bases. The CDR3 has 12 amino acids. Trimming took 7 bases from V and 8 from J; bases not matched to a gene: 5. Germline values: CDR1 LNHDA, CDR2 SQIVND (reference sequence). The chain's CDR3 is CASTSAGDEQFF. The CDR3 DNA sequence: TGTGCCAGTACCTCGGCGGGGGATGAGCAGTTCTTC.

The genes are TRBV15 and TRBJ1-1; no definite D call. The CDR3 covers 14 residues. V lost 0 bases and J lost 3, with 8 bases in between. Germline-derived CDR1 and CDR2 are LNHNV and YYDKDF (reference sequence). The chain's CDR3 is CATSRDLQYTEAFF. The CDR3 nucleotides are TGTGCCACCAGCAGAGATCTGCAGTACACTGAAGCTTTCTTT.

This chain links TRBV18 with TRBJ2-6; D possibly corresponds to TRBD1 (5 bases). V lost 4 bases, J lost 1 base, and 11 bases lay in between. Germline V lookup: CDR1 KGHSH, CDR2 LQKENI. CDR3 length equals 16 residues. DNA of the CDR3: TGTGCCAGCTCACTACTCCAGGGTTCTGGGGCCAACGTCCTGACTTTC. Translation: CASSLLQGSGANVLTF.

The rearrangement joins TRBV6-7 to TRBJ2-7; D is ambiguous. TRBV6-7 is flagged as an ORF with uncertain function. The V gene lost 0 bases and the J gene lost 6 bases, with 9 bases spanning the gap. The CDR3 runs 13 residues. The DNA for the CDR3 is TGTGCCAGCAGTTACTCGACTGGCTCCGAGCAGTACTTC. Its translation is CASSYSTGSEQYF.

The V and J genes are TRBV15 and TRBJ2-3, with TRBD2 matching 11 bases. CDR3 length equals 17 residues. The ends lost 0 bases at V and 3 bases at J; junction bases unmatched: 5. Looked up from germline, CDR1 is LNHNV and CDR2 is YYDKDF (reference sequence). CDR3 loop: CATSRDLAGGQTDTQYF. The CDR3 DNA is TGTGCCACCAGCAGAGATTTAGCGGGGGGGCAAACAGATACGCAGTATTTT. The entire variable domain, with the rest obtained from reference TRBV15 and TRBJ2-3, is as follows: DAMVIQNPRYQVTQFGKPVTLSCSQTLNHNVMYWYQQKSSQAPKLLFHYYDKDFNNEADTPDNFQSRRPNTSFCFLDIRSPGLGDTAMYLCATSRDLAGGQTDTQYFGPGTRLTVL.

The genes are TRBV5-7 and TRBJ1-1, with D hard to call. TRBV5-7 is identified as an open reading frame with a role that is uncertain. Deletions cut 5 bases from V and 4 bases from J, with 18 bases between. CDR3 length: 15 residues. The CDR3 nucleotides read TGTGCCAGCAGTCCTTTATGGGCTAAGGGCACTGAAGCTTTCTTT. Protein product: CASSPLWAKGTEAFF.

This clone came up a few times. The CDR3 nucleotides are TGTGCCAGCAGTACTAGCGGGACGCACAATGAGCAGTTCTTC. Encoded protein: CASSTSGTHNEQFF. The gene calls are TRBV6-4 and TRBJ2-1; 10 nucleotides match TRBD2. Unmatched junction bases numbered 3, after V lost 5 bases and J lost 5 bases. Germline CDR1 MRHNA, CDR2 SNTAGT. The length of the CDR3 is 14 residues.

The chain couples TRBV11-3 to TRBJ2-5; D unclear. V dropped 8 bases and J dropped 5 bases, with 9 bases sitting between them. Germline V CDR1 and CDR2: SGHNT, YENEEA. The CDR3 sequence is 11 residues long. The CDR3 sequence is CASQRSETQYF. The CDR3 bases are TGTGCCAGCCAGCGATCGGAGACCCAGTACTTC.

The chain recombines TRBV21-1 with TRBJ2-7; the tabulated D call, TRBD2, remains unverified against the DNA. TRBV21-1 is deemed a pseudogene. The CDR3 covers 15 residues. The CDR3 coding sequence is TGTGCCAGCAGCAAAGGGGAGGGGGAATCCTACGAGCAGTACTTC. It is translated as CASSKGEGESYEQYF.

The rearrangement uses TRBV11-2 and TRBJ1-1; 7 bases are a match to TRBD1. CDR1 and CDR2 from the germline V gene are SGHAT and FQNNGV. Unmatched junction bases numbered 5, after V lost 6 bases and J lost 1 base. The CDR3 is 14 amino acids. CDR3 sequence: CASRPGTENTEAFF. DNA for the CDR3: TGTGCCAGCAGGCCCGGGACAGAGAACACTGAAGCTTTCTTT.

The chain is built from TRBV5-6 and TRBJ1-2; D unclear. Germline V gene sequence: CDR1 SGHDT, CDR2 YYEEEE. The CDR3 extends over 13 amino acids. The V end was cut by 1 base, the J end by 2 bases, with 6 bases between. The CDR3 DNA sequence: TGTGCCAGCAGCTTGCCCCCCAACTATGGCTACACCTTC. Translated, it gives CASSLPPNYGYTF.

The rearrangement joins TRBV6-6 to TRBJ2-7, with D maybe TRBD1 (6 bases). The CDR3 length is 13 residues. With 5 bases removed from V and 9 bases from J, the gap between germline ends came to 17 bases. The germline gives CDR1 MNHNY, CDR2 SVGAGI (reference sequence). CDR3 sequence reads: CASSTSTGFRQYF. The CDR3 region has the DNA TGTGCCAGCAGTACCTCTACAGGGTTTCGGCAGTACTTC.

The chain couples TRBV5-1 to TRBJ2-7; tentative D call: TRBD1 (6 bases). Per the germline V gene, CDR1 is SGHRS and CDR2 is YFSETQ. The CDR3 contains 14 residues. V was clipped by 2 bases and J by 5 bases, with 14 bases between them. CDR3 sequence reads: CASSFHRQANEQYF. The CDR3 region has the DNA TGCGCCAGCAGCTTTCACCGACAGGCCAACGAGCAGTACTTC.

The rearrangement links TRBV5-1 to TRBJ1-2, with TRBD1 as a possible D gene (6 bases). Per germline, CDR1 SGHRS and CDR2 YFSETQ. The CDR3 is 15 amino acids. The ends were cut back, 1 base at V and 6 bases at J, with 16 bases in the middle. The CDR3 loop reads CASSLFGGHGDGYTF. CDR3 in DNA: TGCGCCAGCAGCTTGTTTGGGGGGCATGGTGATGGCTACACCTTC.

This sequence joins TRBV6-1 and TRBJ1-5; 11 nucleotides match TRBD1. Germline V gene lookup returns CDR1 MNHNS and CDR2 SASEGT. With 4 bases clipped from V and 7 bases from J, the junction kept 12 bases outside the gene matches. This CDR3 is 17 amino acids long. This chain's CDR3 is CASSGRAGTGGRQPQHF. For the CDR3, the DNA is TGTGCCAGCAGTGGACGAGCCGGGACAGGGGGTCGGCAGCCCCAGCATTTT.

The DNA for the CDR3 is TGTGCCAGCAGCCCGGGACAGTTCTACGAGCAGTACTTC. Translation: CASSPGQFYEQYF. The chain couples TRBV7-2 to TRBJ2-7; 7 positions match TRBD1. The CDR3 runs 13 residues. V lost 5 bases, J lost 3 bases, and 4 bases stayed unmatched. Looked up from germline, CDR1 is SGHTA and CDR2 is FQGNSA.